The text below deals with one T cell receptor beta chain. This record comes from a study of blood T cell repertoires in COVID-19. Whole-study context: Sources were T cells, B-cell-depleted T cells, or PBMCs; the material itself was cDNA or gDNA.

Methods used by the authors: Estimates of nucleated cell counts were drawn from the amplification of reference gene primers. Sequencing used immunoSEQ multiplex PCR; TCRdb keeps in-frame clones, though not all of them. V and J calls and clone size are given by that table; D and trimming were obtained from the DNA. This sample has about 120,000 clones, with around 85% found just once. Germline assignment: CDR1 MGHDK and CDR2 SYGVNS. V was clipped by 7 bases and J by 9 bases, with 11 bases between them. The CDR3 consists of 11 residues. The sample comprised peripheral blood. The genes are TRBV25-1 and TRBJ2-3; tentative D call: TRBD2 (5 bases). The sequence was obtained from a man aged 55-75 years with acute or convalescent COVID-19. The CDR3 DNA reads as TGTGCCAGCATCGGGATGGTAACGCAGTATTTT. It specifies CASIGMVTQYF.